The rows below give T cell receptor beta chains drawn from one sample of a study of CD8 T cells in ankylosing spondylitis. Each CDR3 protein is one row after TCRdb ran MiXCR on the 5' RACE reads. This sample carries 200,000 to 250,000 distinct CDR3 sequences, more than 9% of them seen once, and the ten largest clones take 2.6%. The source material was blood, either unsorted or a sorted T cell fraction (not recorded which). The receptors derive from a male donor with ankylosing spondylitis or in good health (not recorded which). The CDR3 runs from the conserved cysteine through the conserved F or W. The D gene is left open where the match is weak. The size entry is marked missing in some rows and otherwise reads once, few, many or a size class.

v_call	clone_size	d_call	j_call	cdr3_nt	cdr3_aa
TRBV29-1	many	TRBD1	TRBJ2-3	TGCAGCGTTGGACAGGGTTTCGTAGATACGCAGTATTTT	CSVGQGFVDTQYF
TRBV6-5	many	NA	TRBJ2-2	TGTGCCAGCAGTTCGACAGGAAGAAAGAACACCGGGGAGCTGTTTTTT	CASSSTGRKNTGELFF
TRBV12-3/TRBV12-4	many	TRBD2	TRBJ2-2	TGTGCCAGCAGTCGGACTAGGCGGACCGGGGAGCTGTTTTTT	CASSRTRRTGELFF
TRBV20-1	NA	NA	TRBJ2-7	TGCAGTGCTACTACAGGGAGGAGGTACGAGCAGTACTTC	CSATTGRRYEQYF
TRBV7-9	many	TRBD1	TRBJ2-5	TGTGCCAGCAGCTGGCCGGGACAGGGAGTAGTGGAGACCCAGTACTTC	CASSWPGQGVVETQYF
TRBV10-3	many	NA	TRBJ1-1	TGTGCCATCATGGGGGACTCGGTGACTGAAGCTTTCTTT	CAIMGDSVTEAFF
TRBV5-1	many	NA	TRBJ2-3	TGCGCCAGCAATTTGGACCTCACAGATACGCAGTATTTT	CASNLDLTDTQYF
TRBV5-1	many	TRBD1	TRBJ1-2	TGCGCCAGCAGCGAGGGACAGGGTGACTATGGCTACACCTTC	CASSEGQGDYGYTF
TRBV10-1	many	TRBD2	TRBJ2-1	TGCGCCAGCAGTGATAGCGGGAGGGAATACAATGAGCAGTTCTTC	CASSDSGREYNEQFF
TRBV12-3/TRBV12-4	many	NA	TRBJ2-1	TGTGCCAGCAGGCTCACTGAGTACAATGAGCAGTTCTTC	CASRLTEYNEQFF
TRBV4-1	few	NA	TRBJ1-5	TGCGCCAGCAGCCCCATCTATCCCATTGGGCCGAATCAGCCCCAGCATTTT	CASSPIYPIGPNQPQHF
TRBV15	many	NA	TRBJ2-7	TGTGCCACCAGCAGACCGGGCTACGAGCAGTACTTC	CATSRPGYEQYF
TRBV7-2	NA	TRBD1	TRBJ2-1	TGTGCCAGCAACTCTGACAGGGAGAATGAGCAGTTCTTC	CASNSDRENEQFF
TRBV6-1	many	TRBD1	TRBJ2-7	TGTGCCAGCAGTAAAAAACAGGGGGGAGAGAGCTACGAGCAGTACTTC	CASSKKQGGESYEQYF
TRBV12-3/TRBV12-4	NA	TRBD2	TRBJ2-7	TGTGCCAGCAGTTCCTCCGGGACTAGCGGGGGTTACGAGCAGTACTTC	CASSSSGTSGGYEQYF
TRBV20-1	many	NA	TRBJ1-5	TGCAGTGCGGTCCAGCAGGGATTTAGCAATCAGCCCCAGCATTTT	CSAVQQGFSNQPQHF
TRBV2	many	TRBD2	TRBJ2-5	TGTGCCAGCATAAAGGGTAGCGGGGCCGAGACCCAGTACTTC	CASIKGSGAETQYF
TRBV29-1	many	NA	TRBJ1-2	TGCAGCGTTGCCCCCCGGCCGCTGAACTATGGCTACACCTTC	CSVAPRPLNYGYTF
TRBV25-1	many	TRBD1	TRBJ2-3	TGTGCCAGCAGGGGACAGGGGTTTAATACGCAGTATTTT	CASRGQGFNTQYF
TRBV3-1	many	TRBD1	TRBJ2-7	TGTGCCAGCAGCCGAACGGACAGGGGATCCTACGAGCAGTACTTC	CASSRTDRGSYEQYF
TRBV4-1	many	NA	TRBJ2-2	TGCGCCAGCAGCCAAGAACCCGGATCGAACACCGGGGAGCTGTTTTTT	CASSQEPGSNTGELFF
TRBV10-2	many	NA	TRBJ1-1	TGCGCCAGAATTATTACTGAAGCTTTCTTT	CARIITEAFF
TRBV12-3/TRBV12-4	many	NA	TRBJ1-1	TGTGCCAGCAGCCTCGGACAGTTCGACTTTGCTGAAGCTTTCTTT	CASSLGQFDFAEAFF
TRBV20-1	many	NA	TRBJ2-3	TGCAGTGCTGGGAGCACAGATACGCAGTATTTT	CSAGSTDTQYF
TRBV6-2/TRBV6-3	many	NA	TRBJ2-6	TGTGCGAGTGGGGCCAACGTCCTGACTTTC	CASGANVLTF
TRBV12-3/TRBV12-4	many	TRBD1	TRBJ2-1	TGTGCCAGCAGCTCTCGGACAGGACCTTCCTACAATGAGCAGTTCTTC	CASSSRTGPSYNEQFF
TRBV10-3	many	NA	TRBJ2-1	TGTGCCATCAGCCTAGTTAGCTCCTACAATGAGCAGTTCTTC	CAISLVSSYNEQFF
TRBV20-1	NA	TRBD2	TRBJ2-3	TGCAGTGCCCTGGGGGGGGGGGAGGAAGATACGCAGTATTTT	CSALGGGEEDTQYF
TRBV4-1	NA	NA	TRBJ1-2	TGCGCCAGCAGCCAAGATCCGGACAGCTATGGCTACACCTTC	CASSQDPDSYGYTF
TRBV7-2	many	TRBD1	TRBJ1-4	TGTGCCAGCAGCTTCGGGGTGGGGACAGGGAATGAAAAACTGTTTTTT	CASSFGVGTGNEKLFF
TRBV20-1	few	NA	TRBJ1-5	TGCAGTGCCCGAAGGGGCAGCAATCAGCCCCAGCATTTT	CSARRGSNQPQHF
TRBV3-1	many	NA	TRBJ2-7	TGTGCCAGCAGCCAAGTATATCAGGACGAGCAGTACTTC	CASSQVYQDEQYF
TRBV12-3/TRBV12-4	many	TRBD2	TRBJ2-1	TGTGCCAGCAGTCACCCAGCGGGAGGGCCGAGCTCCTACAATGAGCAGTTCTTC	CASSHPAGGPSSYNEQFF
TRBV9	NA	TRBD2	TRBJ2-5	TGTGCCAGCAGCGTAGGGGTTAGCGGGGGTCAAGAGACCCAGTACTTC	CASSVGVSGGQETQYF
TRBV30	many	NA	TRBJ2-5	TGTGCCTGGAGGGTATCGGGGCTCCAAGAGACCCAGTACTTC	CAWRVSGLQETQYF
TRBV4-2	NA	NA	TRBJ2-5	TGTGCCAGCAGCCAAGCCCGGACCGGGTGGGGAGAGACCCAGTACTTC	CASSQARTGWGETQYF
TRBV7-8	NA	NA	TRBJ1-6	TGTGCCAGCAGCCCAGGCGTTGATAATTCACCCCTCCACTTT	CASSPGVDNSPLHF
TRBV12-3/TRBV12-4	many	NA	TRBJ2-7	TGTGCCAGCAGCACAGAGTATCCTTCCTACGAGCAGTACTTC	CASSTEYPSYEQYF
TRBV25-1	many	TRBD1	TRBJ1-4	TGTGCCAGCACCCCGGGACAGCGGAATGAAAAACTGTTTTTT	CASTPGQRNEKLFF
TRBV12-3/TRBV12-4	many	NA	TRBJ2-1	TGTGCCAGCAGTTTTCTCATTGAGCAGTTCTTC	CASSFLIEQFF
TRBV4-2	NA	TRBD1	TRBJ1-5	TGTGCCAGCAGCCGAGACAGGGGGGGGAATCAGCCCCAGCATTTT	CASSRDRGGNQPQHF
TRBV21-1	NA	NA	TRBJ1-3	TGTGCCAGCAGCCAAAATCCGACAGGGGGCGGAAACACCATATATTTT	CASSQNPTGGGNTIYF